This T cell receptor (beta chain) was captured by sequencing in a study of human T cells and chemical hapten exposure. Stated time point: pre-sensitization, week 0. As to treatment: therapeutic diphenylcyclopropenone sensitization with weekly scalp DPC. TCRdb processed the RACE reads anew with MiXCR; each CDR3 protein has one entry. Among around 300,000 distinct CDR3 sequences listed, approximately 8% were seen once. This clonotype has more than one count but fewer than ten. Trimming pared 2 bases from V and 6 bases from J, leaving 10 bases between. This CDR3 contains 14 residues. In germline, CDR1 is MNHEY, CDR2 SVGAGI.

The sequencing used whole blood, collected in connection with sensitization to the hapten diphenylcyclopropenone (DPC). This TCR was recovered from a man between 18 and 35 years old with alopecia areata. Some clones in this sample may be carry-over from other donors' samples. The chain couples TRBV6-5 to TRBJ1-4, with D perhaps TRBD1 (6 bases). In DNA, the CDR3 is TGTGCCAGCAGTTACGGACAGTCCGATGAAAAACTGTTTTTT. This codes for CASSYGQSDEKLFF.